This T cell receptor beta chain was sequenced during a study of T cell responses to AZD1222 COVID-19 vaccine. Study-wide results and caveats: Variant regions that are unmutated are reportedly the target of nearly half of spike-specific TCRs.

CDR1 is KGHSH, CDR2 LQKENI, per germline. V shed 2 bases and J shed 7 bases, with 15 bases lying between them. The CDR3 runs 15 residues. Sequencing used immunoSEQ multiplex PCR; TCRdb keeps in-frame clones, though not all of them. In the table there are 200,000 or so clones, over 80% of which are singletons. Of note for this clone: Its target is unknown.

The J gene is TRBJ2-1, the V gene TRBV18; D not resolved. Sequencing was performed on peripheral blood, taken on day 0 of AZD1222 vaccination. This TCR derives from an adult in good health. This CDR3 reads CASSPEELGWNEQFF. CDR3 sequence (DNA): TGTGCCAGCTCACCAGAGGAGTTAGGGTGGAATGAGCAGTTCTTC.